A selection of T cell receptor beta chains follows, all from one sample in a study of CXCR3-negative and CXCR3-positive naive CD8 T cells. Following a re-call of the 5' RACE reads, TCRdb has one entry per CDR3 protein and lacks DNA. The ten most abundant clones cover around 0.51% of a sample with about 94,000 distinct CDR3 sequences. Sequenced input: naive CXCR3+ CD8+ T cells from blood. The source of these receptors is a human donor in good health. Some clones in this sample may be carry-over from other donors' samples. Both conserved end residues are part of each CDR3.

j_call v_call cdr3_aa
TRBJ2-5 TRBV28 CASSLEYQETQYF
TRBJ2-7 TRBV29-1 CSVEDMGPSSYEQYF
TRBJ2-7 TRBV7-9 CASSLEGQHRYEQYF
TRBJ2-7 TRBV18 CASSPNKPTRTYEQYF
TRBJ1-2 TRBV7-6 CASSLSGSLETRSHGYTF
TRBJ2-7 TRBV29-1 CSVILGYEQYF
TRBJ2-7 TRBV20-1 CSARDGTSGSSYEQYF
TRBJ2-1 TRBV5-1 CASSLGYRGVDEQFF
TRBJ2-1 TRBV6-2/TRBV6-3 CASSYPLAVPYNEQFF
TRBJ2-5 TRBV7-9 CASSPPGSETQYF
TRBJ2-3 TRBV18 CASSPTSDITDTQYF
TRBJ2-1 TRBV11-3 CASSSSAASGTTYNEQFF
TRBJ2-2 TRBV5-1 CASSLGNTGELFF
TRBJ1-6 TRBV20-1 CSAREAVYNSPLHF
TRBJ2-2 TRBV5-4 CASSHSSRGVGELFF
TRBJ2-5 TRBV12-3/TRBV12-4 CASSPHTDGTHRETQYF
TRBJ2-7 TRBV6-2/TRBV6-3 CASSSIRDRGPYEQYF
TRBJ2-5 TRBV7-2 CASSTGQGQETQYF
TRBJ1-2 TRBV6-6 CASSYTPGQLEYGYTF
TRBJ2-1 TRBV12-3/TRBV12-4 CASSRGLFDEQFF
TRBJ2-7 TRBV19 CATSTSGSDEQYF
TRBJ1-2 TRBV7-2 CASSLGSEYGYTF
TRBJ1-4 TRBV19 CASTPSPDWTTTNEKLFF
TRBJ2-5 TRBV30 CAWTVGTGTQETQYF
TRBJ2-1 TRBV5-1 CASSSRYTYNEQFF
TRBJ2-7 TRBV18 CASSPPPGRGSFYYEQYF
TRBJ2-1 TRBV24-1 CATSALESSYNEQFF
TRBJ2-7 TRBV7-2 CASSLVSSSEQYF
TRBJ2-3 TRBV4-1 CASSGGGGVTDTQYF
TRBJ2-7 TRBV20-1 CSARVRGPLSYEQYF
TRBJ2-5 TRBV9 CASSVASGQETQYF
TRBJ2-5 TRBV29-1 CSVDPEGNFGTQYF
TRBJ2-5 TRBV7-9 CAGSFVGKETQYF
TRBJ2-1 TRBV7-6 CASSLAAGYNEQFF
TRBJ1-1 TRBV7-9 CASSKTTGDRAYTEAFF
TRBJ2-3 TRBV11-2 CASSRQFTDTQYF
TRBJ2-3 TRBV25-1 CASSEHDASTDTQYF
TRBJ1-2 TRBV7-3 CASSLLDRDHFGGYTF
TRBJ2-1 TRBV6-2/TRBV6-3 CANSESGAYNEQFF
TRBJ2-7 TRBV29-1 CSFRTGSSYEQYF
TRBJ2-7 TRBV27 CASSLTIPAEQYF
TRBJ2-5 TRBV12-3/TRBV12-4 CASSFFTAGEETQYF
TRBJ2-7 TRBV20-1 CSAPLRRGALFSSYEQYF
TRBJ2-2 TRBV3-1 CASRPIENGGARTGELFF
TRBJ1-5 TRBV5-5 CASSLGTGGIHSNQPQHF
TRBJ2-3 TRBV9 CASSVDGEGVADTQYF
TRBJ2-3 TRBV5-1 CASSFPSGGQGSWDTQYF
TRBJ2-1 TRBV29-1 CSVVVWGSYNEQFF
TRBJ2-1 TRBV4-3 CASSQEIGTAAYNEQFF
TRBJ2-7 TRBV14 CASSLSGRVGEQYF
TRBJ2-3 TRBV7-2 CASSLGVGTGSTDTQYF